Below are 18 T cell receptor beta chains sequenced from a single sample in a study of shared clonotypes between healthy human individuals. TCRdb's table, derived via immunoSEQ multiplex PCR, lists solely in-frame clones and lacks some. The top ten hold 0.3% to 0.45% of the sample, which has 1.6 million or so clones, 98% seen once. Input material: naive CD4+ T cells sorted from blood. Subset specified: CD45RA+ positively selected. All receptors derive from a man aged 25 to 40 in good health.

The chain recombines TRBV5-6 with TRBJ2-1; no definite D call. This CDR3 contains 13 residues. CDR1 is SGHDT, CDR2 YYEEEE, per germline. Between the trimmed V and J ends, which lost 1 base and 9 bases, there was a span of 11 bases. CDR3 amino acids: CASSLRPRTEQFF. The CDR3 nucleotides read TGTGCCAGCAGCTTGCGCCCTAGAACTGAGCAGTTCTTC.

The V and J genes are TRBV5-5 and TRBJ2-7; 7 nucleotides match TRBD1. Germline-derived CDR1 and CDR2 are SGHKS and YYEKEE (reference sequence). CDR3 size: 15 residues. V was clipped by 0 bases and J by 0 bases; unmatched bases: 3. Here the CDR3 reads CASSLDPGGSYEQYF. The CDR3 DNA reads TGTGCCAGCAGCTTGGATCCAGGGGGCTCCTACGAGCAGTACTTC.

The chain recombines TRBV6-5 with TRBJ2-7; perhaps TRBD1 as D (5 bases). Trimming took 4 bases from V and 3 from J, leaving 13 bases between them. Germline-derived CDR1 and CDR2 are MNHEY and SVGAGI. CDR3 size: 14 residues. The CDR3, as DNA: TGTGCCAGCAGTTGGAGAAGGGGCGACTACGAGCAGTACTTC. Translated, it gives CASSWRRGDYEQYF.

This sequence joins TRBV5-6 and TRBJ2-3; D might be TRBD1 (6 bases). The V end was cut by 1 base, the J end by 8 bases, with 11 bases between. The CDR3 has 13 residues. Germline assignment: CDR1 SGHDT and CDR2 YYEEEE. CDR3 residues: CASSLQGQGTQYF. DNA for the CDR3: TGTGCCAGCAGCTTGCAGGGGCAGGGTACGCAGTATTTT.

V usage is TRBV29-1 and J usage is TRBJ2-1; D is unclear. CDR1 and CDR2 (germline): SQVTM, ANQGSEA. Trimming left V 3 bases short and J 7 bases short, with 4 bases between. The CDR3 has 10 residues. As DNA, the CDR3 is TGCAGCGTTGAGCAGAATGAGCAGTTCTTC. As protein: CSVEQNEQFF.

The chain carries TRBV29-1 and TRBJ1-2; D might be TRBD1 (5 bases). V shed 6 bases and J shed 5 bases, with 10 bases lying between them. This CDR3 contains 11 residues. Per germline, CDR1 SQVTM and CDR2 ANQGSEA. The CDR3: CSVQGRYGYTF. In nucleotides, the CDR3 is TGCAGCGTGCAGGGCAGATATGGCTACACCTTC. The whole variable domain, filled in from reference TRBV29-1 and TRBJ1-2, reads SAVISQKPSRDICQRGTSLTIQCQVDSQVTMMFWYRQQPGQSLTLIATANQGSEATYESGFVIDKFPISRPNLTFSTLTVSNMSPEDSSIYLCSVQGRYGYTFGSGTRLTVV.

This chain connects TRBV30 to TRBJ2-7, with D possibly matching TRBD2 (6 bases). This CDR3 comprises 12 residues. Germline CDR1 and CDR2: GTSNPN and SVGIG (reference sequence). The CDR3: CALQRRAPEQYF. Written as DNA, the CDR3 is TGTGCGTTACAGCGGAGGGCACCCGAGCAGTACTTC.

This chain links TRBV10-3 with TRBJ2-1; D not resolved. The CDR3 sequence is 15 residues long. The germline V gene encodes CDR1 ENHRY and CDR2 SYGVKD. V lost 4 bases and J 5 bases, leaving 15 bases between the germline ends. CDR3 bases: TGTGCCATCAGTGGTACTACCGGTTTAAACAATGAGCAGTTCTTC. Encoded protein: CAISGTTGLNNEQFF.

CDR3 coding DNA: TGTGCCAGCAGCTTCCGCTACAATGAGCAGTTCTTC. Its protein product is CASSFRYNEQFF. The chain links TRBV7-8 to TRBJ2-1, with D uncertain. Germline CDR1 reads SGHVS; CDR2 reads FQNEAQ. Trimming left V 3 bases short and J 3 bases short, with 3 bases between. The CDR3 totals 12 residues. Full variable domain (remainder filled in from reference TRBV7-8 and TRBJ2-1): GAGVSQSPRYKVAKRGQDVALRCDPISGHVSLFWYQQALGQGPEFLTYFQNEAQLDKSGLPSDRFFAERPEGSVSTLKIQRTQQEDSAVYLCASSFRYNEQFFGPGTRLTVL.

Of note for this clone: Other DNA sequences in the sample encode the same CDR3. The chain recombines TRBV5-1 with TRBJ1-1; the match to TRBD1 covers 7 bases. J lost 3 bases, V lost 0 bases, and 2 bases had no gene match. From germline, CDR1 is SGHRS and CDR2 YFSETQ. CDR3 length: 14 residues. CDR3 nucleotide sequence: TGCGCCAGCAGCTTGGAGGGGGCGGACACTGAAGCTTTCTTT. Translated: CASSLEGADTEAFF.

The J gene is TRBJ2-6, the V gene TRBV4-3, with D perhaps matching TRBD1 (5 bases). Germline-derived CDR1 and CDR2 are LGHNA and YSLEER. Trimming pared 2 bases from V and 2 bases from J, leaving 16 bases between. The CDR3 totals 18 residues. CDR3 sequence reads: CASSQTDRGPPGANVLTF. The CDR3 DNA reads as TGCGCCAGCAGCCAAACCGACAGAGGCCCACCTGGGGCCAACGTCCTGACTTTC.

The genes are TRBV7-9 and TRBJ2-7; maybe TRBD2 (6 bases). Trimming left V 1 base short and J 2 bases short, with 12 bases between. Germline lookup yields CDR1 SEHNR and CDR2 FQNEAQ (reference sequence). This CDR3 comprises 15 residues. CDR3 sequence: CASSLEGLQAYEQYF. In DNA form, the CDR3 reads TGTGCCAGCAGCTTAGAGGGACTGCAAGCCTACGAGCAGTACTTC.

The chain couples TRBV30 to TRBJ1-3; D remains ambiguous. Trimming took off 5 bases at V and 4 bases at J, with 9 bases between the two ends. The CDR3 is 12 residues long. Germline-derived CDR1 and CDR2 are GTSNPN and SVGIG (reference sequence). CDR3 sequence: CAWELGGNTIYF. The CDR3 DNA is TGTGCCTGGGAGTTGGGGGGAAACACCATATATTTT. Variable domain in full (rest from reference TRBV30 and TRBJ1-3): SQTIHQWPATLVQPVGSPLSLECTVEGTSNPNLYWYRQAAGRGLQLLFYSVGIGQISSEVPQNLSASRPQDRQFILSSKKLLLSDSGFYLCAWELGGNTIYFGEGSWLTVV.

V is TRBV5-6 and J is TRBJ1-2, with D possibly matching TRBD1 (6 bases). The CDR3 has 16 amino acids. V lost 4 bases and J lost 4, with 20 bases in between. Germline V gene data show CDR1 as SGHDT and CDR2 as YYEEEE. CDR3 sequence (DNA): TGTGCCAGCAGCCATAGGGGGGCAGCTTCCCTCTATGGCTACACCTTC. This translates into CASSHRGAASLYGYTF. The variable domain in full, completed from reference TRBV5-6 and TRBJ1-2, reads DAGVTQSPTHLIKTRGQQVTLRCSPKSGHDTVSWYQQALGQGPQFIFQYYEEEERQRGNFPDRFSGHQFPNYSSELNVNALLLGDSALYLCASSHRGAASLYGYTFGSGTRLTVV.

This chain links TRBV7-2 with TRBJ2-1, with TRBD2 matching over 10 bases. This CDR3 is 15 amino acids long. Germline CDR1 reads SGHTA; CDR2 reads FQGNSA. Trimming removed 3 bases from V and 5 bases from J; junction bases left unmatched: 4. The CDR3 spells CASSLRGLADNEQFF. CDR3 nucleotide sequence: TGTGCCAGCAGCTTGCGAGGACTAGCGGACAATGAGCAGTTCTTC.

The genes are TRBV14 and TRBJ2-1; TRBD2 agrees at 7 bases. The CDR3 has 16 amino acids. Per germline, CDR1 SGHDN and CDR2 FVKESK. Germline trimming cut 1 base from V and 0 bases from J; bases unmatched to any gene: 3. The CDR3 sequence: CASSQGTRPSYNEQFF. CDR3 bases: TGTGCCAGCAGCCAAGGGACTAGACCCTCCTACAATGAGCAGTTCTTC.

CDR3 loop: CAITARIQETQYF. CDR3 bases: TGTGCCATCACTGCCCGAATCCAAGAGACCCAGTACTTC. The chain has TRBV10-3 and TRBJ2-5; D is undetermined. Per the germline V gene, CDR1 is ENHRY and CDR2 is SYGVKD. V dropped 7 bases and J dropped 1 base, with 10 bases sitting between them. CDR3 length equals 13 residues.

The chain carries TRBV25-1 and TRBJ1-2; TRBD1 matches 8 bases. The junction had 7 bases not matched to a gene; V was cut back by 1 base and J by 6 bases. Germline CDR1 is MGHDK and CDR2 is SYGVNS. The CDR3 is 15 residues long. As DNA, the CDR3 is TGTGCCAGCAGTGAATTGGGTAGGGGACAGGATGGCTACACCTTC. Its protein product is CASSELGRGQDGYTF.